This T cell receptor (beta chain) was found in a study of cytomegalovirus exposure and HLA in healthy donors. This clone was detected once. The target antigen is unknown. Germline-derived CDR1 and CDR2 are SGHNT and YYREEE (reference sequence). V lost 3 bases and J 4 bases, leaving 23 bases between the germline ends. The CDR3 covers 18 residues. Findings of the study overall: Rare TCR sequences dominated, though some public TCRs recurred in many donors. Among the most significant clusters, several appeared linked to common viral pathogens in a later analysis.

This PCR relied on a set of 60 Vbeta primers and 13 Jbeta primers. The table came from immunoSEQ multiplex PCR; TCRdb's copy has only in-frame clones and leaves some out. The repertoire has under 60,000 clones, around four fifths of them found once; the top ten carry around 2.8%. The chain has TRBV5-4 and TRBJ2-1; D possibly corresponds to TRBD2 (6 bases). This receptor was identified in a middle-aged man in good health and CMV-seronegative. The sequenced material came from PBMCs. The CDR3 region has the DNA TGTGCCAGCAGCTCGGGCGCACACAAAGGGACTTATTACAATGAGCAGTTCTTC. Its protein product is CASSSGAHKGTYYNEQFF.